Each of the 9 T cell receptor beta chains below was sequenced from the same sample in a study of cytomegalovirus exposure and HLA in healthy donors. A multiplex PCR was run with 60 Vbeta primers and 13 Jbeta primers. Measured with immunoSEQ multiplex PCR; TCRdb has only the in-frame clones, and not every one. The data show some 110,000 clones, about 70% seen once. Input material: PBMCs. These receptors originate from a woman aged 25 to 39 in good health and CMV-seronegative.

The rearrangement uses TRBV27 and TRBJ1-1; D is possibly TRBD1 (6 bases). The germline V and J ends were trimmed by 6 bases and 4 bases, with 15 bases remaining between them. Germline V gene sequence: CDR1 MNHEY, CDR2 SMNVEV (reference sequence). The CDR3 runs 14 residues. CDR3 protein: CASSQTTGITEAFF. The CDR3 DNA reads TGTGCCAGCAGCCAAACCACAGGGATCACTGAAGCTTTCTTT.

This clone was seen only a few times. The chain combines TRBV2 with TRBJ1-1; D is unclear. From germline, CDR1 is SNHLY and CDR2 FYNNEI. Trimming took 5 bases from V and 3 from J, leaving 13 bases between them. The CDR3 has 14 residues. The CDR3 coding sequence is TGTGCCAGCAGTCGTAGTGCCGGGGACACTGAAGCTTTCTTT. The encoded protein is CASSRSAGDTEAFF.

This rearrangement joins TRBV7-9 to TRBJ2-1; tentative D call: TRBD2 (6 bases). Looked up from germline, CDR1 is SEHNR and CDR2 is FQNEAQ (reference sequence). The length of the CDR3 is 14 residues. Trimming pared 1 base from V and 8 bases from J, leaving 12 bases between. CDR3 DNA: TGTGCCAGCAGCTTAGGGCCGGGGGTAGATGAGCAGTTCTTC. Translation: CASSLGPGVDEQFF.

V is TRBV5-1 and J is TRBJ2-7, with TRBD1 matching over 7 bases. Germline V gene lookup returns CDR1 SGHRS and CDR2 YFSETQ. This CDR3 spans 14 amino acids. V was pared by 0 bases and J by 8 bases, with 8 bases of the junction left unmatched. The chain's CDR3 is CASSLVVTGKQQYF. As DNA, the CDR3 is TGCGCCAGCAGCTTGGTTGTGACAGGGAAACAGCAGTACTTC. The full variable domain, rest sourced from reference TRBV5-1 and TRBJ2-7, is KAGVTQTPRYLIKTRGQQVTLSCSPISGHRSVSWYQQTPGQGLQFLFEYFSETQRNKGNFPGRFSGRQFSNSRSEMNVSTLELGDSALYLCASSLVVTGKQQYFGPGTRLTVT.

CDR3 coding DNA: TGCGCCAGCAGCTTCGGGGACAGGGGGAGAGACAATGAGCAGTTCTTC. Its protein is CASSFGDRGRDNEQFF. The chain couples TRBV5-1 to TRBJ2-1; 11 bases align to TRBD1. CDR3 length equals 16 residues. Germline CDR1 and CDR2: SGHRS and YFSETQ. Germline trimming cut 2 bases from V and 5 bases from J; bases unmatched to any gene: 6.

The V call is TRBV7-8, the J call TRBJ1-1; a weak D match, TRBD1 (6 bases). CDR1 is SGHVS, CDR2 FQNEAQ, per germline. The ends were cut back, 1 base at V and 3 bases at J, with 9 bases in the middle. The CDR3 consists of 14 residues. CDR3 loop: CASSLVQGYTEAFF. Written as DNA, the CDR3 is TGTGCCAGCAGCTTAGTACAGGGATACACTGAAGCTTTCTTT. Complete variable domain (other parts from reference TRBV7-8 and TRBJ1-1): GAGVSQSPRYKVAKRGQDVALRCDPISGHVSLFWYQQALGQGPEFLTYFQNEAQLDKSGLPSDRFFAERPEGSVSTLKIQRTQQEDSAVYLCASSLVQGYTEAFFGQGTRLTVV.

This chain uses TRBV5-4 with TRBJ2-6; weak D call: TRBD1 (5 bases). The CDR3 length is 15 residues. V was trimmed by 2 bases and J by 2 bases, leaving 8 bases between them. Germline V gene lookup returns CDR1 SGHNT and CDR2 YYREEE (reference sequence). CDR3 residues: CASSLQVPGANVLTF. The CDR3 DNA follows: TGTGCCAGCAGCTTACAGGTTCCTGGGGCCAACGTCCTGACTTTC.

The CDR3 protein is CASSRRQGTNTEAFF. Here the CDR3 DNA reads TGCGCCAGCAGCCGCCGACAGGGAACGAACACTGAAGCTTTCTTT. V usage is TRBV5-1 and J usage is TRBJ1-1; TRBD1 matches at 7 bases. V was pared by 4 bases and J by 1 base, with 7 bases of the junction left unmatched. Germline V CDR1 and CDR2: SGHRS, YFSETQ. The CDR3 consists of 15 residues.

V is TRBV5-8 and J is TRBJ1-4, with D possibly being TRBD1 (6 bases). V was pared by 2 bases and J by 7 bases, with 18 bases between. The CDR3 loop spans 16 amino acids. Germline V gene data show CDR1 as SGHTS and CDR2 as YDEGEE. CDR3 coding DNA: TGTGCCAGCAGCTTCCTAGCCACAGGGTCCGGTGAAAAACTGTTTTTT. Its protein is CASSFLATGSGEKLFF. Complete variable domain (other parts from reference TRBV5-8 and TRBJ1-4): EAGVTQSPTHLIKTRGQQATLRCSPISGHTSVYWYQQALGLGLQFLLWYDEGEERNRGNFPPRFSGRQFPNYSSELNVNALELEDSALYLCASSFLATGSGEKLFFGSGTQLSVL.